This T cell receptor beta chain was documented in a study of blood T cell repertoires in COVID-19. Only in-frame clones appear in the TCRdb table, and some are missing; sequencing was by immunoSEQ multiplex PCR. The sample has under 250,000 clones; just under 85% are singletons. The CDR3 consists of 13 residues. V was cut by 4 bases and J by 4 bases, with 10 bases left in between. Germline CDR1 reads SGHRS; CDR2 reads YFSETQ. The chain employs TRBV5-1 and TRBJ2-3, with D uncertain. The TCR comes from a man older than 75 with acute or convalescent COVID-19. The source material was peripheral blood. CDR3 residues: CASSPPTADTQYF. The CDR3 DNA reads as TGCGCCAGCAGCCCCCCTACCGCAGATACGCAGTATTTT. The whole variable domain, filled in from reference TRBV5-1 and TRBJ2-3, reads KAGVTQTPRYLIKTRGQQVTLSCSPISGHRSVSWYQQTPGQGLQFLFEYFSETQRNKGNFPGRFSGRQFSNSRSEMNVSTLELGDSALYLCASSPPTADTQYFGPGTRLTVL.